The 31 T cell receptor beta chains presented below share a single source sample, sequenced in a study of shared clonotypes between healthy human individuals. The repertoire was sequenced with immunoSEQ multiplex PCR; TCRdb's copy has only in-frame clones and lacks some. The data show fewer than 1.6 million clones, with approximately 98.5% seen just once and approximately 0.38% held by the top ten. Sequenced input: naive CD4+ T cells sorted from blood. Regarding subset: CD45RA+ positively selected. The receptors here all came from a man between 25 and 39 years old in good health.

The gene calls are TRBV6-5 and TRBJ2-1; TRBD2 aligns across 11 bases. After removal of 6 bases from V and 8 bases from J, the junction contained 9 bases not matched to a gene. The germline V gene has CDR1 MNHEY and CDR2 SVGAGI. The CDR3 spans 15 residues. The CDR3 loop reads CASSKTSGKIDEQFF. CDR3 sequence (DNA): TGTGCCAGCAGCAAGACTAGCGGGAAAATCGATGAGCAGTTCTTC.

This clone was found once. V usage is TRBV4-3 and J usage is TRBJ1-5, with D possibly matching TRBD1 (5 bases). V gave up 0 bases and J gave up 5 bases, with 8 bases separating them. This CDR3 region has 14 residues. Germline V gene lookup returns CDR1 LGHNA and CDR2 YSLEER. CDR3 loop: CASSQDLGDQPQHF. CDR3 nucleotide sequence: TGCGCCAGCAGCCAAGATCTAGGGGATCAGCCCCAGCATTTT.

The chain combines TRBV5-6 with TRBJ1-2; D perhaps matches TRBD1 (6 bases). V dropped 1 base and J dropped 5 bases, with 6 bases sitting between them. Germline CDR1 and CDR2: SGHDT and YYEEEE. The CDR3 spans 12 residues. The CDR3 region has the DNA TGTGCCAGCAGCTTGACAGGGTATGGCTACACCTTC. It encodes CASSLTGYGYTF.

V usage is TRBV18 and J usage is TRBJ2-7; the match to TRBD2 covers 9 bases. The germline gives CDR1 KGHSH, CDR2 LQKENI. The CDR3 extends over 17 amino acids. J lost 4 bases, V lost 2 bases, and 12 bases had no gene match. The CDR3 DNA is TGTGCCAGCTCACCAATCGTTACATCTAGCGGGGATTACGAGCAGTACTTC. It yields the protein CASSPIVTSSGDYEQYF.

The genes are TRBV30 and TRBJ2-7; 7 nucleotides match TRBD2. The CDR3 covers 13 residues. Germline-derived CDR1 and CDR2 are GTSNPN and SVGIG (reference sequence). The V gene end was trimmed by 4 bases and the J gene end by 2 bases; junction bases not matched to a gene: 5. CDR3: CAWKGGGPYEQYF. Here the CDR3 DNA reads TGTGCCTGGAAGGGCGGGGGACCCTACGAGCAGTACTTC.

The rearrangement joins TRBV25-1 to TRBJ2-3; 11 bases fit TRBD1. CDR1 and CDR2 from the germline V gene are MGHDK and SYGVNS. The CDR3 is 17 residues long. The junction had 10 bases not matched to a gene; V was cut back by 5 bases and J by 3 bases. The CDR3 region has the DNA TGTGCCAGCAGTCGAGGACAGGGGGCGCATCGGACAGATACGCAGTATTTT. Translation gives CASSRGQGAHRTDTQYF.

The rearrangement joins TRBV5-1 to TRBJ1-1; D is unclear. With 0 bases removed from V and 4 bases from J, the gap between germline ends came to 10 bases. The CDR3 covers 14 residues. Germline V gene sequence: CDR1 SGHRS, CDR2 YFSETQ. In DNA, the CDR3 is TGCGCCAGCAGCTTGGAAAGGGAAACCACTGAAGCTTTCTTT. Protein: CASSLERETTEAFF.

This chain connects TRBV5-1 to TRBJ2-3; D may be TRBD1 or TRBD2 (5 bases each). The length of the CDR3 is 17 residues. CDR1 SGHRS and CDR2 YFSETQ come from the germline V gene. The V gene lost 0 bases and the J gene lost 2 bases, with 16 bases spanning the gap. CDR3: CASSLENRGRTTDTQYF. CDR3 nucleotides: TGCGCCAGCAGCTTGGAAAATCGGGGACGGACCACAGATACGCAGTATTTT.

This chain links TRBV10-3 with TRBJ1-5, with 9 bases lining up with TRBD1. V shed 4 bases, J shed 0 bases, and the junction held 7 bases outside the gene matches. Germline V gene lookup returns CDR1 ENHRY and CDR2 SYGVKD. CDR3 length: 17 amino acids. The CDR3 nucleotides read TGTGCCATCAGTGGCGGGACAGGGCAAGATAGCAATCAGCCCCAGCATTTT. This translates into CAISGGTGQDSNQPQHF.

The V and J genes are TRBV29-1 and TRBJ2-2, with 12 positions matching TRBD2. The V gene end was trimmed by 6 bases and the J gene end by 6 bases; junction bases not matched to a gene: 5. From germline, CDR1 is SQVTM and CDR2 ANQGSEA. The CDR3 is 14 amino acids. The CDR3 reads CSVTSGRSPGELFF. In DNA form, the CDR3 reads TGCAGCGTAACTAGCGGGAGGAGTCCCGGGGAGCTGTTTTTT.

The J gene is TRBJ2-1, the V gene TRBV2, with 9 bases identical to TRBD1. Losses at the gene ends were 7 bases for V and 6 bases for J; bases not matched to a gene: 10. Germline assignment: CDR1 SNHLY and CDR2 FYNNEI. This CDR3 has 15 residues. CDR3 DNA sequence: TGTGCCAGCACCCTCCCGGGACAGGGTCCCAATGAGCAGTTCTTC. Translated: CASTLPGQGPNEQFF.

V usage is TRBV2 and J usage is TRBJ2-5, with 7 bases fitting TRBD1. Germline CDR1 and CDR2: SNHLY and FYNNEI. The CDR3 loop spans 13 amino acids. J gave up 5 bases and V 7 bases, and 7 bases lay outside the gene matches. Here the CDR3 reads CASTADRAETQYF. CDR3 nucleotides: TGTGCCAGCACTGCTGACAGGGCGGAGACCCAGTACTTC.

The V and J genes are TRBV7-8 and TRBJ1-3, with D perhaps TRBD1 (5 bases). There are 15 residues in the CDR3. Trimming removed 1 base at V and 3 bases at J, with 10 bases between. Germline V CDR1 and CDR2: SGHVS, FQNEAQ. In DNA form, the CDR3 reads TGTGCCAGCAGCTTAGACAGGTTAAATGGAAACACCATATATTTT. It translates to CASSLDRLNGNTIYF.

This rearrangement joins TRBV7-9 to TRBJ2-7, with D perhaps matching TRBD2 (6 bases). The ends were cut back, 0 bases at V and 0 bases at J, with 15 bases in the middle. There are 17 residues in the CDR3. Germline assignment: CDR1 SEHNR and CDR2 FQNEAQ (reference sequence). The CDR3 loop is CASSLASGTLISYEQYF. CDR3 nucleotides: TGTGCCAGCAGCTTAGCTTCGGGGACTCTTATCTCCTACGAGCAGTACTTC.

The chain recombines TRBV15 with TRBJ1-2; D remains unclear. Germline loops: CDR1 LNHNV, CDR2 YYDKDF (reference sequence). Trimming stripped 0 bases from V and 8 bases from J, with 10 bases between. The CDR3 contains 13 residues. This CDR3 is CATSRDLVVGYTF. The CDR3 DNA sequence: TGTGCCACCAGCAGAGATCTCGTGGTGGGCTACACCTTC.

This rearrangement joins TRBV27 to TRBJ2-7; D remains ambiguous. The germline CDR1 and CDR2 sequences are MNHEY and SMNVEV (reference sequence). The CDR3 extends over 14 amino acids. V was trimmed by 1 base and J by 0 bases, leaving 7 bases between them. CDR3 nucleotides: TGTGCCAGCAGTTTATTGGCGAGCTCCTACGAGCAGTACTTC. Protein product: CASSLLASSYEQYF.

The chain links TRBV19 to TRBJ2-1, with 7 bases fitting TRBD1. Per the germline V gene, CDR1 is LNHDA and CDR2 is SQIVND (reference sequence). The CDR3 has 15 residues. Trimming cost V 5 bases and J 4 bases; bases outside gene matches: 8. CDR3 sequence reads: CASSPSGQSYNEQFF. The CDR3 DNA reads TGTGCCAGTAGTCCATCGGGACAGAGTTACAATGAGCAGTTCTTC.

About this clone itself: The sample carries other DNA sequences with the same CDR3. The V gene is TRBV5-1, the J gene TRBJ2-1; D possibly corresponds to TRBD2 (5 bases). Trimming shortened V by 0 bases and J by 5 bases, and 9 bases separated the two germline ends. This CDR3 spans 14 amino acids. The germline V gene has CDR1 SGHRS and CDR2 YFSETQ. CDR3 in amino acids: CASSLEGVDNEQFF. The CDR3 coding sequence is TGCGCCAGCAGCTTGGAGGGAGTAGACAATGAGCAGTTCTTC.

V and J are TRBV5-1 and TRBJ2-2; D is perhaps TRBD2 (6 bases). Germline CDR1 is SGHRS and CDR2 is YFSETQ. This CDR3 spans 15 amino acids. Trimming pared 4 bases from V and 3 bases from J, leaving 13 bases between. CDR3 sequence: CASSPGLLDTGELFF. The CDR3 coding sequence is TGCGCCAGCAGCCCGGGACTGTTAGACACCGGGGAGCTGTTTTTT.

This clone was observed once. The rearrangement joins TRBV19 to TRBJ2-7, with a weak D call TRBD1 (6 bases). The CDR3 totals 11 residues. Looked up from germline, CDR1 is LNHDA and CDR2 is SQIVND (reference sequence). The V and J ends lost 10 bases and 4 bases respectively, with 11 bases between them. The CDR3 sequence is CATGRGYEQYF. CDR3 coding DNA: TGTGCCACCGGCAGGGGATACGAGCAGTACTTC.

The V call is TRBV4-1, the J call TRBJ1-1; 9 bases line up with TRBD1. With V trimmed by 3 bases and J by 6 bases, 14 bases remained unmatched. The length of the CDR3 is 17 residues. Per germline, CDR1 MGHRA and CDR2 YSYEKL. CDR3: CASSQFDRGAWVAEAFF. DNA for the CDR3: TGCGCCAGCAGCCAGTTCGACAGGGGGGCATGGGTGGCTGAAGCTTTCTTT.

The V gene is TRBV15, the J gene TRBJ2-7; D remains unclear. V lost 0 bases, J lost 2 bases, and 8 bases lay in between. This CDR3 spans 14 amino acids. The germline V gene encodes CDR1 LNHNV and CDR2 YYDKDF (reference sequence). The CDR3 coding sequence is TGTGCCACCAGCAGAGATTCAGGTCCCTACGAGCAGTACTTC. Its translation is CATSRDSGPYEQYF.

This rearrangement joins TRBV29-1 to TRBJ2-2; 13 positions match TRBD2. Germline V gives CDR1 SQVTM, CDR2 ANQGSEA. J gave up 4 bases and V 4 bases, and 3 bases lay outside the gene matches. The CDR3 consists of 15 residues. In nucleotides, the CDR3 is TGCAGCGTTGGACTAGCGGGAGGCCCCACCGGGGAGCTGTTTTTT. It is translated as CSVGLAGGPTGELFF.

The CDR3 protein is CASSLDSEQFF. In DNA, the CDR3 is TGTGCCAGCAGCCTAGACAGTGAGCAGTTCTTC. The chain combines TRBV7-9 with TRBJ2-1; perhaps TRBD1 as D (5 bases). Trimming cost V 5 bases and J 9 bases, with 8 bases left between them. The CDR3 is 11 amino acids. Germline V gene data show CDR1 as SEHNR and CDR2 as FQNEAQ (reference sequence).

This chain links TRBV10-2 with TRBJ2-1; tentatively, D is TRBD2 (6 bases). Germline loops: CDR1 WSHSY, CDR2 SAAADI. The CDR3 sequence is 14 residues long. Trimming removed 7 bases from V and 0 bases from J, with 10 bases in between. The CDR3 sequence: CASTGVGSYNEQFF. CDR3 bases: TGCGCCAGCACGGGGGTTGGCTCCTACAATGAGCAGTTCTTC.

The rearrangement uses TRBV5-5 and TRBJ1-1; D not resolved. CDR1 is SGHKS and CDR2 is YYEKEE in the germline V gene (reference sequence). The CDR3 has 15 residues. V lost 3 bases and J 0 bases, leaving 12 bases between the germline ends. In DNA, the CDR3 is TGTGCCAGCAGCTCGGCGGGGTTGTTGAACACTGAAGCTTTCTTT. This codes for CASSSAGLLNTEAFF.

About this clone: Compared with germline, one end of the junction differs, possibly owing to a read error. The chain is built from TRBV9 and TRBJ2-2; TRBD1 or TRBD2 may be the D gene (5 bases each). The CDR3 consists of 14 residues. Germline CDR1 reads SGDLS; CDR2 reads YYNGEE. CDR3 sequence reads: CASKDLGPTGELFF. In nucleotides, the CDR3 is TGTGCCAGTAAGGACCTGGGACCAACCGGGGAACTGTTTTTT.

This chain joins TRBV7-2 and TRBJ2-1; 7 bases agree with TRBD2. This CDR3 comprises 14 residues. CDR1 and CDR2 (germline): SGHTA, FQGNSA. Trimming cost V 3 bases and J 7 bases; bases outside gene matches: 6. The CDR3 here is CASSLGGRRNEQFF. Here the CDR3 DNA reads TGTGCCAGCAGCTTGGGCGGGAGAAGGAATGAGCAGTTCTTC. The complete variable domain, with remaining parts taken from reference TRBV7-2 and TRBJ2-1, reads GAGVSQSPSNKVTEKGKDVELRCDPISGHTALYWYRQSLGQGLEFLIYFQGNSAPDKSGLPSDRFSAERTGGSVSTLTIQRTQQEDSAVYLCASSLGGRRNEQFFGPGTRLTVL.

The V gene is TRBV28, the J gene TRBJ2-7; D is possibly TRBD2 (5 bases). V gave up 8 bases and J gave up 2 bases, with 7 bases separating them. Germline CDR1 MDHEN, CDR2 SYDVKM. The CDR3 consists of 11 residues. The CDR3 DNA is TGTGCCAGCGGACTGACCTACGAGCAGTACTTC. It specifies CASGLTYEQYF.

The genes are TRBV5-1 and TRBJ2-3, with 14 bases matching TRBD2. CDR1 is SGHRS and CDR2 is YFSETQ in the germline V gene. The CDR3 consists of 18 residues. After removal of 7 bases from V and 2 bases from J, the junction contained 12 bases not matched to a gene. CDR3 in amino acids: CASHPGLAGVGHTDTQYF. CDR3 nucleotide sequence: TGCGCCAGCCATCCGGGACTAGCGGGAGTGGGGCACACAGATACGCAGTATTTT.

V usage is TRBV18 and J usage is TRBJ2-6, with 9 bases matching TRBD1. CDR1 and CDR2 from the germline V gene are KGHSH and LQKENI. The V gene end was trimmed by 3 bases and the J gene end by 1 base; junction bases not matched to a gene: 10. The CDR3 contains 19 residues. CDR3 DNA sequence: TGTGCCAGCTCACCTACCGGGACAGGGCGCGGTTCTGGGGCCAACGTCCTGACTTTC. Translated: CASSPTGTGRGSGANVLTF. Filled out from reference TRBV18 and TRBJ2-6, the complete variable domain reads NAGVMQNPRHLVRRRGQEARLRCSPMKGHSHVYWYRQLPEEGLKFMVYLQKENIIDESGMPKERFSAEFPKEGPSILRIQQVVRGDSAAYFCASSPTGTGRGSGANVLTFGAGSRLTVL.